The sequence of this T cell receptor (beta chain) was determined in a study of molecular identifiers for immune sequencing clone quantification. This clonotype was observed at least ten times. Previously reported methods and listed TCR primers produced the bulk TCR libraries. TCRdb recomputed calls from the PCR reads with MiXCR, one row per CDR3 protein. The sample consists of around 470,000 distinct CDR3 sequences, about a fifth of them appearing once. CDR3 length equals 13 residues. The germline V gene has CDR1 SQVTM and CDR2 ANQGSEA. V dropped 7 bases and J dropped 5 bases, with 18 bases sitting between them.

Material: naive CD8+ T cells from blood, with Jurkat cell RNA spiked in. Documented subset: FACS-sorted CD8+CD4-CCR7+CD45RA+ naive T cells. The clonotype originates from a human donor in good health. Some libraries in this study had Jurkat cell RNA spiked in. The chain couples TRBV29-1 to TRBJ2-7; D might be TRBD1 (5 bases). This chain's CDR3 is CSALGQNGDEQYF. CDR3 nucleotide sequence: TGCAGCGCTTTGGGGCAAAATGGGGACGAGCAGTACTTC.